This is a list of T cell receptor beta chains from one sample in a study of PD-1 blockade in classical Hodgkin lymphoma. The table came from immunoSEQ multiplex PCR; TCRdb's copy has only in-frame clones and leaves some out. The sample yields roughly 31,000 clones, 89% seen once. Sequencing was carried out using CD4+ T cells from blood. The receptors shown here come from a human donor with classical Hodgkin lymphoma. The CDR3 runs from the conserved cysteine through the conserved F or W. A D gene is named only where the DNA matches it firmly. The size field is filled for only some rows; it gives once, few, many or a size class.

clone_size	cdr3_length	v_call	d_call	j_call	cdr3_aa	cdr3_nt
-	12	TRBV7-2	-	TRBJ2-1	CASSLGYNEQFF	TGTGCCAGCAGCTTAGGTTACAATGAGCAGTTCTTC
-	15	TRBV28	-	TRBJ1-5	CANAATRGPGSPQHF	TGTGCCAACGCTGCAACCCGGGGGCCTGGGAGCCCCCAGCATTTT
-	18	TRBV5-8	TRBD2	TRBJ2-7	CASSRPGRTGTRRYEQYF	TGTGCCAGCAGCCGCCCGGGGAGAACCGGGACTAGAAGGTACGAGCAGTACTTC
-	14	TRBV28	-	TRBJ1-1	CASSLAGGDTEAFF	TGTGCCAGCAGCCTGGCGGGAGGGGACACTGAAGCTTTCTTT
-	15	TRBV19	TRBD1	TRBJ2-7	CASSTVQGRPYEQYF	TGTGCCAGTAGTACCGTACAGGGGCGGCCCTACGAGCAGTACTTC
-	15	TRBV7-9	TRBD1	TRBJ1-4	CASSPWDRVNEKLFF	TGTGCCAGCAGCCCATGGGACAGGGTTAATGAAAAACTGTTTTTT
-	14	TRBV7-2	TRBD1	TRBJ2-5	CASSRGQERQTQYF	TGTGCCAGCAGCCGCGGACAGGAGCGTCAAACCCAGTACTTC
-	15	TRBV6-5	-	TRBJ2-1	CASSYSLVRTNEQFF	TGTGCCAGCAGTTATTCACTAGTTCGTACGAATGAGCAGTTCTTC
once	16	TRBV6-6	TRBD1	TRBJ2-7	CASSYSSSGTGREQYF	TGTGCCAGCAGTTACTCAAGCTCCGGGACAGGGCGGGAGCAGTACTTC
-	11	TRBV20-1	-	TRBJ2-5	CSARDPGAQYF	TGCAGTGCTAGAGACCCGGGAGCCCAGTACTTC
few	14	TRBV7-8	-	TRBJ2-1	CASSLVSLINEQFF	TGTGCCAGCAGCTTAGTATCACTGATAAATGAGCAGTTCTTC
few	15	TRBV2	-	TRBJ1-1	CASSEAARPNTEAFF	TGTGCCAGCAGTGAAGCGGCGCGGCCCAACACTGAAGCTTTCTTT
-	14	TRBV5-1	-	TRBJ2-7	CASKLTEGAAEQYF	TGCGCCAGCAAACTGACCGAAGGGGCAGCCGAGCAGTACTTC
-	14	TRBV10-3	-	TRBJ1-5	CAISVDRSNQPQHF	TGTGCCATCAGTGTGGACCGTAGCAATCAGCCCCAGCATTTT
-	15	TRBV11-1	TRBD1	TRBJ2-7	CASSLGGQGTYEQYF	TGTGCCAGCAGCTTAGGTGGACAGGGGACCTACGAGCAGTACTTC
-	13	TRBV6-6	-	TRBJ2-1	CASEATTYNEQFF	TGTGCCAGCGAGGCCACAACCTACAATGAGCAGTTCTTC
once	16	TRBV5-1	-	TRBJ2-2	CASSPWSGANTGELFF	TGCGCCAGCAGCCCTTGGTCCGGAGCGAACACCGGGGAGCTGTTTTTT
-	12	TRBV28	-	TRBJ1-1	CASSLGQLEAFF	TGTGCCAGCAGTTTAGGGCAGCTTGAAGCTTTCTTT
-	15	TRBV19	TRBD2	TRBJ2-7	CASSITREGSYEQYF	TGTGCCAGTAGTATCACACGGGAGGGAAGTTACGAGCAGTACTTC
once	15	TRBV19	TRBD1	TRBJ2-7	CASSGIGTAPLGQYF	TGTGCCAGTAGTGGCATTGGGACAGCGCCCCTAGGGCAGTACTTC
-	18	TRBV5-3	-	TRBJ2-5	CARSLRSFCLAKAETQYF	TGTGCCAGAAGCTTGAGGAGCTTCTGTCTAGCGAAGGCGGAGACCCAGTACTTC
once	14	TRBV9	-	TRBJ2-1	CASSSDGIYNEQFF	TGTGCCAGCAGCTCGGATGGAATTTACAATGAGCAGTTCTTC
-	15	TRBV11-2	TRBD2	TRBJ2-7	CASSSSSGSSYEQYF	TGTGCCAGCAGCTCAAGTAGCGGGAGTAGCTACGAGCAGTACTTC
-	17	TRBV5-4	TRBD1	TRBJ2-1	CASSSRQGALQYNEQFF	TGTGCCAGCAGCTCAAGACAGGGGGCTCTCCAATACAATGAGCAGTTCTTC
-	16	TRBV19	TRBD2	TRBJ2-2	CASSGAAGSNTGELFF	TGTGCCAGTAGTGGAGCAGCGGGATCGAACACCGGGGAGCTGTTTTTT
-	14	TRBV5-4	TRBD1	TRBJ1-1	CASSPGQTNTEAFF	TGTGCCAGCAGCCCGGGACAGACGAACACTGAAGCTTTCTTT
-	15	TRBV18	TRBD1	TRBJ1-4	CASSPTDRGLEKLFF	TGTGCCAGCTCACCGACGGACAGGGGCCTTGAAAAACTGTTTTTT
-	16	TRBV11-2	-	TRBJ2-4	CASSVYGQYEADIQYF	TGTGCCAGCAGCGTATATGGACAGTATGAAGCAGACATTCAGTACTTC
-	12	TRBV29-1	-	TRBJ1-3	CSVEGVGNTIYF	TGCAGCGTTGAAGGGGTGGGAAACACCATATATTTT
-	16	TRBV19	TRBD1	TRBJ1-5	CASSKDRVLGNQPQHF	TGTGCCAGTAGTAAGGACAGGGTTCTTGGCAATCAGCCCCAGCATTTT
-	13	TRBV11-2	-	TRBJ2-6	CASSLAGANVLTF	TGTGCCAGCAGCTTAGCTGGGGCCAACGTCCTGACTTTC
-	16	TRBV5-8	TRBD2	TRBJ2-3	CASSLVVSGRADTQYF	TGTGCCAGCAGCTTGGTGGTTAGCGGGAGAGCAGATACGCAGTATTTT
-	14	TRBV5-4	-	TRBJ1-3	CASSLVTGGNTIYF	TGTGCCAGCAGCTTGGTGACCGGTGGAAACACCATATATTTT
-	16	TRBV29-1	TRBD1	TRBJ1-5	CSVDIDGTGGNQPQHF	TGCAGCGTCGATATTGACGGGACAGGGGGCAATCAGCCCCAGCATTTT
-	12	TRBV10-3	-	TRBJ1-2	CAISEAREGYTF	TGTGCCATCAGTGAGGCCAGGGAGGGCTACACCTTC
-	17	TRBV9	-	TRBJ1-4	CASSAHLGGGANEKLFF	TGTGCCAGCAGCGCCCACCTCGGGGGGGGCGCTAATGAAAAACTGTTTTTT